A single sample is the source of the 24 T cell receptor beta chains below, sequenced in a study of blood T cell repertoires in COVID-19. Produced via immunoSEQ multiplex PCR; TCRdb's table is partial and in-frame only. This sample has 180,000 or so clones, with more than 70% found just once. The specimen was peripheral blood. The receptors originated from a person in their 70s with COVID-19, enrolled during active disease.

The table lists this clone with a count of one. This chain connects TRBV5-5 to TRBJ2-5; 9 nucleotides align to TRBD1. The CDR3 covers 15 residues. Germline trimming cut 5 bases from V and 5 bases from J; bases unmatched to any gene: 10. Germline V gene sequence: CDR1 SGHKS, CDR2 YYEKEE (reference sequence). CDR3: CASSGTGWVWETQYF. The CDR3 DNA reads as TGTGCCAGCAGTGGGACAGGGTGGGTATGGGAGACCCAGTACTTC.

Here the CDR3 DNA reads TGTGCCAGCATGGGGGACATCCCTTCACCCCTCCACTTT. This codes for CASMGDIPSPLHF. The chain combines TRBV28 with TRBJ1-6, with D perhaps matching TRBD1 (6 bases). Germline loops: CDR1 MDHEN, CDR2 SYDVKM. There are 13 residues in the CDR3. The germline V and J ends were trimmed by 7 bases and 9 bases, with 13 bases remaining between them.

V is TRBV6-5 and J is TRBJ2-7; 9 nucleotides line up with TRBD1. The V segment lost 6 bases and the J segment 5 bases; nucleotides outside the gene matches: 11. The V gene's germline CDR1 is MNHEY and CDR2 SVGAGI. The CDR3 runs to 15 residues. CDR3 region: CASRDGTGIFHEQYF. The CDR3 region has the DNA TGTGCCAGCAGAGACGGGACAGGGATTTTCCACGAGCAGTACTTC.

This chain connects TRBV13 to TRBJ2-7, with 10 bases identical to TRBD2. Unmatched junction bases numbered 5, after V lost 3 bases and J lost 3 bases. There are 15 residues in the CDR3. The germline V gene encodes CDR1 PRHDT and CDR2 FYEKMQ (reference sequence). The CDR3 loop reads CASSFASGGIYEQYF. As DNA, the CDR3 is TGTGCCAGCAGCTTCGCTAGCGGGGGTATCTACGAGCAGTACTTC. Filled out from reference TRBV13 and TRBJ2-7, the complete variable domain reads AAGVIQSPRHLIKEKRETATLKCYPIPRHDTVYWYQQGPGQDPQFLISFYEKMQSDKGSIPDRFSAQQFSDYHSELNMSSLELGDSALYFCASSFASGGIYEQYFGPGTRLTVT.

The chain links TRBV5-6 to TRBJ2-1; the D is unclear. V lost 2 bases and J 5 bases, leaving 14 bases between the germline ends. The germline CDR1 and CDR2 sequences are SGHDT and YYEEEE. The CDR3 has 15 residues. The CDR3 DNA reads TGTGCCAGCAGCTTAGCCCGACTGCCCCACAATGAGCAGTTCTTC. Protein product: CASSLARLPHNEQFF. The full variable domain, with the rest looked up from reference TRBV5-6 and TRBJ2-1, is DAGVTQSPTHLIKTRGQQVTLRCSPKSGHDTVSWYQQALGQGPQFIFQYYEEEERQRGNFPDRFSGHQFPNYSSELNVNALLLGDSALYLCASSLARLPHNEQFFGPGTRLTVL.

In DNA form, the CDR3 reads TGCGCCAGCAGCCAGGGACTAGCGGGAGCTGTAGGCGAGCAGTACTTC. Translation: CASSQGLAGAVGEQYF. The chain joins TRBV5-1 to TRBJ2-7; TRBD2 agrees at 14 bases. The V and J ends lost 4 bases and 6 bases, in that order; junction bases with no gene match: 9. The CDR3 is 16 residues long. The germline gives CDR1 SGHRS, CDR2 YFSETQ.

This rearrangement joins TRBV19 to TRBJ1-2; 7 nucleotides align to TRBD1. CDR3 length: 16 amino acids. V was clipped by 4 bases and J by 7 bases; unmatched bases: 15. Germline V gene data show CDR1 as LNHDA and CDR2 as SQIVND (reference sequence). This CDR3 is CASSTLTGQTPSGYTF. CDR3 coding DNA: TGTGCCAGTAGTACGCTAACGGGACAGACCCCGTCTGGCTACACCTTC.

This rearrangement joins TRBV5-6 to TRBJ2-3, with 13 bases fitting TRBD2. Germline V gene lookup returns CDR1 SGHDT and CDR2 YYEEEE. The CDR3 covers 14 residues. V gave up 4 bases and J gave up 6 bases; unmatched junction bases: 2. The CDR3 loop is CASSLLAGGDTQYF. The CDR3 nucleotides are TGTGCCAGCAGCCTACTAGCGGGAGGGGATACGCAGTATTTT. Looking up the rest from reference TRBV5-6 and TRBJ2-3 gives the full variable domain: DAGVTQSPTHLIKTRGQQVTLRCSPKSGHDTVSWYQQALGQGPQFIFQYYEEEERQRGNFPDRFSGHQFPNYSSELNVNALLLGDSALYLCASSLLAGGDTQYFGPGTRLTVL.

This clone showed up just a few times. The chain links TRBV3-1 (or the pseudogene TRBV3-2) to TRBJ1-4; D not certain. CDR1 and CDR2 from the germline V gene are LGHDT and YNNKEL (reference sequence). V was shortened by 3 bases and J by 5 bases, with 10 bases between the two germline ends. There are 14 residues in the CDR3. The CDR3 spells CASSHTTENEKLFF. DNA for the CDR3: TGTGCCAGCAGCCATACTACGGAGAATGAAAAACTGTTTTTT.

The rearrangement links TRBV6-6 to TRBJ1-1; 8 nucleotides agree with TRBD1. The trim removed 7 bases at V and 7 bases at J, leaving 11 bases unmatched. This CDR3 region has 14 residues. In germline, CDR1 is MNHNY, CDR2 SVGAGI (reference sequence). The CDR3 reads CASNLSGGGFEAFF. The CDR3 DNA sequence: TGTGCCAGCAATCTATCAGGGGGCGGTTTTGAAGCTTTCTTT.

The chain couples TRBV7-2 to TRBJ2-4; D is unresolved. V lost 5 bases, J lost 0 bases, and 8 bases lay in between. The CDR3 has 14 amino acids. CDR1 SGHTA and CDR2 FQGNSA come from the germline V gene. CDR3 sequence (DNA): TGTGCCAGCAGCCTTAGACTAGCCAAAAACATTCAGTACTTC. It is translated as CASSLRLAKNIQYF.

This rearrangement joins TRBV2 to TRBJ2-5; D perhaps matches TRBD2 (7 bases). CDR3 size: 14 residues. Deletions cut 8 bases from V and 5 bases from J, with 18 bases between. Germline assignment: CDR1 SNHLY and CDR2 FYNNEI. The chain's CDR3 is CASVRGGADETQYF. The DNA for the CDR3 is TGTGCCAGCGTTCGAGGGGGGGCGGATGAGACCCAGTACTTC.

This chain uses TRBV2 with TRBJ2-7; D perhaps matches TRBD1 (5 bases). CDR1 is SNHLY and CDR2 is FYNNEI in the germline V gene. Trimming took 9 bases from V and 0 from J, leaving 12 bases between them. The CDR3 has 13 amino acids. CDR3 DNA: TGTGCCAGGGCCGGCAGGGTCTCCTACGAGCAGTACTTC. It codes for CARAGRVSYEQYF.

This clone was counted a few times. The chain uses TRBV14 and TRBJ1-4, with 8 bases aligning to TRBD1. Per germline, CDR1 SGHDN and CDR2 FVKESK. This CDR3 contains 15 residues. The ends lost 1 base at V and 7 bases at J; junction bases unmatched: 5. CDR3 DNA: TGTGCCAGCAGCCAAGCAACAGGGGGTGTTGAAAAACTGTTTTTT. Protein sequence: CASSQATGGVEKLFF.

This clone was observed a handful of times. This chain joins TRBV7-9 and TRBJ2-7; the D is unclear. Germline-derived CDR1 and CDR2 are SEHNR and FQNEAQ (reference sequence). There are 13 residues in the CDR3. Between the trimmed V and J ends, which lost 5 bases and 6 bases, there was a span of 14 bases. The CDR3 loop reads CASSPLTTGEQYF. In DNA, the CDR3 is TGTGCCAGCAGCCCCTTAACTACTGGCGAGCAGTACTTC. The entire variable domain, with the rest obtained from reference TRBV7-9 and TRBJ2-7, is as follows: DTGVSQNPRHKITKRGQNVTFRCDPISEHNRLYWYRQTLGQGPEFLTYFQNEAQLEKSRLLSDRFSAERPKGSFSTLEIQRTEQGDSAMYLCASSPLTTGEQYFGPGTRLTVT.

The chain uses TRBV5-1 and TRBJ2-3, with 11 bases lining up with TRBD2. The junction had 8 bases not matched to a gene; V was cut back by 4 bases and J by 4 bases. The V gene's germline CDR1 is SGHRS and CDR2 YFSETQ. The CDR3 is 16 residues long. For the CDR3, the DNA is TGCGCCAGCAGCCCTACTAGCGGGAGTGGTTCAGATACGCAGTATTTT. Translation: CASSPTSGSGSDTQYF.

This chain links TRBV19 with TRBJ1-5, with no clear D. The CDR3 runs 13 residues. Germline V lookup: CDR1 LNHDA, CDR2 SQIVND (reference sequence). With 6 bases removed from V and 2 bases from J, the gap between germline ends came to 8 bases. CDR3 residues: CASRGGRNQPQHF. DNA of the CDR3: TGTGCCAGTAGAGGCGGTCGCAATCAGCCCCAGCATTTT.

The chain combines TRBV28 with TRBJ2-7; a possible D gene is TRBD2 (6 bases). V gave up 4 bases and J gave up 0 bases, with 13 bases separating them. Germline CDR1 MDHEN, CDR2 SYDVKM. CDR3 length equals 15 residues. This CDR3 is CASSSAGWSSYEQYF. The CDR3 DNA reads TGTGCCAGCAGTTCGGCGGGGTGGAGCTCCTACGAGCAGTACTTC.

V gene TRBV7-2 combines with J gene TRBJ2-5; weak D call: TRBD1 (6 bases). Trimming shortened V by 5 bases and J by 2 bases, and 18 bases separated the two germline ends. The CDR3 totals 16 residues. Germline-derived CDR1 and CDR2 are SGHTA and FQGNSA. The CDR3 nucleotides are TGTGCCAGCAGCCGCGTGGGGGCCACCATACAAGAGACCCAGTACTTC. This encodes CASSRVGATIQETQYF.

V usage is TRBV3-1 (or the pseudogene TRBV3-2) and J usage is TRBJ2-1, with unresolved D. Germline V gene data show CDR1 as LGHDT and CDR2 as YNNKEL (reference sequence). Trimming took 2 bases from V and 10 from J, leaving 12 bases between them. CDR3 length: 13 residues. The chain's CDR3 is CASSQSWYREQFF. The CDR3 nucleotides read TGTGCCAGCAGCCAAAGTTGGTACCGGGAGCAGTTCTTC.

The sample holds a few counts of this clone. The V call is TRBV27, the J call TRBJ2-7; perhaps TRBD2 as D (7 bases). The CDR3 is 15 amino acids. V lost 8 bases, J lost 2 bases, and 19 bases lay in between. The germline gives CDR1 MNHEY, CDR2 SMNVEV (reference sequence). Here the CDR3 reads CASGRGGGSTYEQYF. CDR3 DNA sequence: TGTGCCAGCGGCCGAGGGGGAGGGAGCACCTACGAGCAGTACTTC.

The CDR3 spells CATSDLGTGTASETQYF. CDR3 nucleotides: TGTGCCACCAGTGATTTGGGGACAGGGACCGCGTCGGAGACCCAGTACTTC. The gene calls are TRBV24-1 and TRBJ2-5; 9 bases line up with TRBD1. CDR3 length: 17 amino acids. Germline V gene data show CDR1 as KGHDR and CDR2 as SFDVKD. Trimming cost V 0 bases and J 5 bases; bases outside gene matches: 9.

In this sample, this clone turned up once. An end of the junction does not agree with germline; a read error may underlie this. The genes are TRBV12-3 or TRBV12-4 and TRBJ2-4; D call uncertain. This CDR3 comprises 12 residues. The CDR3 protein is CASSLNYLGLTF. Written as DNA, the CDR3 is TGTGCCAGCAGTTTGAATTATCTCGGTCTTACCTTC.

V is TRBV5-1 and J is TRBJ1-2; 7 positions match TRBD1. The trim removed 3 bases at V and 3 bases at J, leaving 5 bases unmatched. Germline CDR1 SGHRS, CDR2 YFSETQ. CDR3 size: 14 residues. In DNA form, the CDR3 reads TGCGCCAGCAGCTGGAGGACAGGAGACTATGGCTACACCTTC. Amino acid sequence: CASSWRTGDYGYTF.